This T cell receptor beta chain came from a study of blood T cell repertoires in COVID-19. The wider study: Acute and convalescent COVID-19 specimens originated in the United States, Italy and Spain. Nucleic acid was either cDNA or gDNA, and it came from T cells, B-cell-depleted T cells, or PBMCs.

One Seattle source followed patients from active infection through their disease course. The data were produced by immunoSEQ multiplex PCR, yet TCRdb's version contains in-frame clones alone and is incomplete. The sample shows around 230,000 clones, under 90% of them seen only once. The CDR3 is 15 amino acids. Unmatched junction bases numbered 7, after V lost 2 bases and J lost 4 bases. Looked up from germline, CDR1 is SGHKS and CDR2 is YYEKEE (reference sequence). The clonotype was recovered from a man aged 50-60 years with COVID-19, enrolled during active disease. The chain employs TRBV5-5 and TRBJ2-7; 9 positions match TRBD1. Specimen: peripheral blood. The CDR3 loop is CASSFTPDRGYEQYF. The CDR3 DNA reads as TGTGCCAGCAGCTTCACCCCAGACAGGGGGTACGAGCAGTACTTC.